This T cell receptor beta chain was retrieved from a study of T-cell memory formation after mild COVID-19. Whole-study findings and limits: Clonal second-wave expansions that peaked on day 37 had unconfirmed SARS-CoV-2 specificity.

Using its own MiXCR run on the 5' RACE reads, TCRdb lists one record per CDR3 protein. The repertoire holds 110,000 to 150,000 distinct CDR3 sequences, 25% seen once, with approximately 25% in the top ten. The V and J ends lost 1 base and 3 bases respectively, with 10 bases between them. This CDR3 region has 14 residues. CDR1 and CDR2 (germline): SGHVS, FQNEAQ. This clonotype was seen more than once but under ten times. What it binds is unknown. The sequence came from an adult woman who had mild COVID-19 (a few samples of this study predate the infection). Cell type and time point are not known. Specimen: PBMCs or a T cell subset sorted from them (not recorded which). The V gene is TRBV7-8, the J gene TRBJ2-7; D possibly corresponds to TRBD1 (6 bases). Written as DNA, the CDR3 is TGTGCCAGCAGCTTAGGCGAGACAGGCTACGAGCAGTACTTC. This sequence encodes CASSLGETGYEQYF.